Listed below are T cell receptor beta chains from one sample, sequenced in a study of blood T cell repertoires in COVID-19. TCRdb's table, derived via immunoSEQ multiplex PCR, lists solely in-frame clones and lacks some. The sample carries about 250,000 clones, about 87% recorded once. Source material: peripheral blood. The receptors derive from a woman in her twenties or thirties with COVID-19, enrolled during active disease. The CDR3 runs from the conserved cysteine through the conserved F or W. The D gene is left open where the match is weak. Not every row has a clone size; where given, it reads once, few, many or a size class.

clone size	D gene	V gene	J gene	CDR3 protein	CDR3 DNA
NA	NA	TRBV5-4	TRBJ2-1	CASSFGIGEHHEQFF	TGTGCCAGCAGCTTCGGGATAGGTGAGCACCATGAGCAGTTCTTC
NA	TRBD2	TRBV10-1	TRBJ2-1	CASTAARGGNNEQFF	TGCGCCAGCACGGCTGCTCGCGGGGGGAACAATGAGCAGTTCTTC
NA	NA	TRBV19	TRBJ1-1	CASSFLDTNTEAFF	TGTGCCAGTAGTTTCCTGGACACGAACACTGAAGCTTTCTTT
NA	NA	TRBV12-3/TRBV12-4	TRBJ1-5	CASSRGDQPQHF	TGTGCCAGCAGTCGCGGGGATCAGCCCCAGCATTTT
many	NA	TRBV4-1	TRBJ1-1	CASNQLTGNTEAFF	TGCGCCAGCAACCAATTAACAGGAAACACTGAAGCTTTCTTT
NA	NA	TRBV25-1	TRBJ2-7	CASSPAGERNYEQYF	TGTGCCAGCAGTCCCGCCGGGGAAAGAAACTACGAGCAGTACTTC
NA	NA	TRBV6-2/TRBV6-3	TRBJ1-6	CASSALRGGNSPLHF	TGTGCCAGCAGCGCACTACGGGGGGGAAATTCACCCCTCCACTTT
NA	NA	TRBV19	TRBJ1-5	CASRRDTLSQPQHF	TGTGCCAGTAGGAGGGATACTCTCAGTCAGCCCCAGCATTTT
NA	TRBD2	TRBV25-1	TRBJ2-3	CASSEWGGTSTDTQYF	TGTGCCAGCAGTGAATGGGGGGGGACTAGCACAGATACGCAGTATTTT
NA	NA	TRBV7-8	TRBJ2-3	CASSHGYRTANTQYF	TGTGCCAGCAGCCATGGGTACAGGACCGCGAATACGCAGTATTTT
NA	TRBD1	TRBV7-6	TRBJ1-4	CASSLGAGTGTEKLFF	TGTGCCAGCAGCTTAGGCGCCGGGACAGGGACTGAAAAACTGTTTTTT
NA	NA	TRBV21-1	TRBJ2-1	CASSRERNNEQFF	TGTGCCAGCAGCAGGGAGCGTAACAATGAGCAGTTCTTC
NA	NA	TRBV19	TRBJ2-3	CASSPTGPSDTQYF	TGTGCCAGTAGTCCGACAGGTCCTTCAGATACGCAGTATTTT
once	NA	TRBV5-4	TRBJ2-5	CASSLWTQETQYF	TGTGCCAGCAGCTTGTGGACACAAGAGACCCAGTACTTC
once	TRBD2	TRBV5-1	TRBJ2-2	CASSLAGTSGSNTGELFF	TGCGCCAGCAGCCTGGCGGGGACTAGCGGGTCGAACACCGGGGAGCTGTTTTTT
NA	TRBD1	TRBV5-4	TRBJ1-4	CASSTGGDASDEKLFF	TGTGCCAGCAGCACAGGGGGCGACGCCTCGGATGAAAAACTGTTTTTT
NA	NA	TRBV7-2	TRBJ1-3	CASSLVGRDSSGNTIYF	TGTGCCAGCAGCTTAGTAGGACGGGACTCCTCTGGAAACACCATATATTTT